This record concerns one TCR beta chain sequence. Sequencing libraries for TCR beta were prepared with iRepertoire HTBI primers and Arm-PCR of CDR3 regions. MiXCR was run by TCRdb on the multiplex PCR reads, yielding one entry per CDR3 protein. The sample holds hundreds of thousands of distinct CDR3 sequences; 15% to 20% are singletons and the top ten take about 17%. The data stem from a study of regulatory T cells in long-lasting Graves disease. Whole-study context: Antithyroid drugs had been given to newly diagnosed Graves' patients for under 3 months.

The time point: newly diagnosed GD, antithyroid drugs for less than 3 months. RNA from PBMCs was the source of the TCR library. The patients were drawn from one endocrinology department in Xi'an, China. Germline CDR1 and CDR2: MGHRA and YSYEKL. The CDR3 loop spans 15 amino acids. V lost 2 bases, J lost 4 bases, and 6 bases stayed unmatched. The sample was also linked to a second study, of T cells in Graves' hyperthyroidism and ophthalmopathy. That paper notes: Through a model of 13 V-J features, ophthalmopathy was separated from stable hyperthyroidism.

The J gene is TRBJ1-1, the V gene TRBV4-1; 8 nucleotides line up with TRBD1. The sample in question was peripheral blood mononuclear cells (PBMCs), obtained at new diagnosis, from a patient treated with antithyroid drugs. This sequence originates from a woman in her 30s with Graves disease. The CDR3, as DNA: TGCGCCAGCAGCCAAATCGACAGGGGTGGCACTGAAGCTTTCTTT. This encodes CASSQIDRGGTEAFF.